This T cell receptor beta chain was sequenced in a study of T cell changes during pregnancy in multiple sclerosis. The V gene lost 1 base and the J gene lost 4 bases, with 10 bases spanning the gap. CDR1 is LNHNV, CDR2 YYDKDF, per germline (reference sequence). The CDR3 has 14 amino acids. Libraries were prepared by immunoSEQ multiplex PCR; TCRdb keeps only in-frame clonotypes and omits some of them. The profile covers about 32,000 clones, with roughly 91% appearing a single time and 0.41% taken by the ten largest. Worth noting for this clone: Other DNA sequences in this sample translate to the same CDR3.

Sequenced here: CD4+ T cells from peripheral blood mononuclear cells, sampled in the second trimester of pregnancy. The chain is built from TRBV15 and TRBJ1-1, with D perhaps TRBD1 (5 bases). The clonotype was recovered from a female donor with multiple sclerosis, enrolled in a pregnancy study. The chain's CDR3 is CATSRGLGGTEAFF. For the CDR3, the DNA is TGTGCCACCAGCAGAGGTTTGGGGGGCACTGAAGCTTTCTTT.